The 25 T cell receptor beta chains given below trace back to one sample, sequenced in a study of blood T cell repertoires in COVID-19. Here immunoSEQ multiplex PCR was the method, and the copy in TCRdb shows in-frame clones only, minus some. The table has some 80,000 clones, just under 80% seen once. Sequencing was performed on peripheral blood. The origin of the receptors is a man aged 60-69 years with COVID-19, enrolled during active disease.

The rearrangement links TRBV9 to TRBJ2-3, with TRBD1 matching over 9 bases. This CDR3 has 15 amino acids. V dropped 4 bases and J dropped 3; count of bases not matched to a gene: 6. Germline V gene lookup returns CDR1 SGDLS and CDR2 YYNGEE. The CDR3: CASSPRTGVTDTQYF. The CDR3 nucleotides are TGTGCCAGCAGCCCAAGGACAGGGGTAACAGATACGCAGTATTTT.

The chain carries TRBV19 and TRBJ2-1; the match to TRBD2 covers 8 bases. J lost 6 bases, V lost 3 bases, and 7 bases had no gene match. In germline, CDR1 is LNHDA, CDR2 SQIVND (reference sequence). CDR3 length: 15 amino acids. CDR3 sequence reads: CASSISAGGLNEQFF. DNA for the CDR3: TGTGCCAGTAGTATTAGCGCGGGGGGCCTCAATGAGCAGTTCTTC.

This chain links TRBV5-8 with TRBJ2-1; D might be TRBD1 (5 bases). This CDR3 is built from 14 residues. Trimming removed 0 bases at V and 8 bases at J, with 12 bases between. Germline V gene lookup returns CDR1 SGHTS and CDR2 YDEGEE. CDR3 in DNA: TGTGCCAGCAGCTTGGCTCGCCAGGGCGATGAGCAGTTCTTC. This encodes CASSLARQGDEQFF.

This clone was detected only a few times. The chain employs TRBV19 and TRBJ1-2; D is uncertain. This CDR3 is 14 amino acids long. V was pared by 6 bases and J by 4 bases, with 15 bases between. Looked up from germline, CDR1 is LNHDA and CDR2 is SQIVND (reference sequence). The CDR3 DNA reads as TGTGCCAGTAGCCACCGGGTGGAGAGCTATGGCTACACCTTC. Its translation is CASSHRVESYGYTF.

V is TRBV18 and J is TRBJ2-7, with a tentative D call TRBD1 (6 bases). The germline V and J ends were trimmed by 6 bases and 2 bases, with 11 bases remaining between them. Germline values: CDR1 KGHSH, CDR2 LQKENI. The CDR3 loop spans 13 amino acids. CDR3 nucleotide sequence: TGTGCCAGCTCGTTCAGGGGCCCCTACGAGCAGTACTTC. It codes for CASSFRGPYEQYF.

The chain employs TRBV11-3 and TRBJ2-1, with TRBD1 identical over 12 bases. The CDR3 covers 16 residues. CDR1 and CDR2 from the germline V gene are SGHNT and YENEEA. With 5 bases clipped from V and 7 bases from J, the junction kept 9 bases outside the gene matches. The CDR3 region is CASSASGTGGRNEQFF. CDR3 in DNA: TGTGCCAGCAGCGCGTCCGGGACAGGGGGCAGGAATGAGCAGTTCTTC.

The chain employs TRBV6-5 and TRBJ2-3, with TRBD1 identical over 7 bases. The CDR3 spans 14 residues. Losses at the gene ends were 8 bases for V and 5 bases for J; bases not matched to a gene: 10. The germline V gene has CDR1 MNHEY and CDR2 SVGAGI. CDR3 residues: CASGPDHRGDTQYF. The CDR3 DNA reads as TGTGCCAGCGGTCCCGACCACAGGGGAGATACGCAGTATTTT.

This chain connects TRBV6-5 to TRBJ1-5, with unresolved D. CDR1 MNHEY and CDR2 SVGAGI come from the germline V gene. This CDR3 comprises 15 residues. V lost 6 bases to trimming and J lost 0 bases, with 12 bases between them. CDR3 nucleotide sequence: TGTGCCAGCAGAACGAACAGCTATAGCAATCAGCCCCAGCATTTT. This codes for CASRTNSYSNQPQHF.

The chain has TRBV7-6 and TRBJ2-1; 15 nucleotides align to TRBD2. In germline, CDR1 is SGHVS, CDR2 FNYEAQ. The V and J ends lost 5 bases and 15 bases, in that order; junction bases with no gene match: 14. This CDR3 contains 16 residues. The CDR3 loop is CASSATGLAGGQQGFF. In DNA, the CDR3 is TGTGCCAGCAGCGCGACCGGACTAGCGGGAGGGCAGCAGGGGTTCTTC.

CDR3 coding DNA: TGCGCCAGCAGCTTGGTTCTAGGGAACACTGAAGCTTTCTTT. Its protein product is CASSLVLGNTEAFF. The genes are TRBV5-1 and TRBJ1-1; D uncertain. The CDR3 extends over 14 amino acids. The ends were cut back, 0 bases at V and 1 base at J, with 7 bases in the middle. Germline V CDR1 and CDR2: SGHRS, YFSETQ.

This chain joins TRBV9 and TRBJ2-1, with 11 bases fitting TRBD2. Germline assignment: CDR1 SGDLS and CDR2 YYNGEE. V dropped 0 bases and J dropped 9; count of bases not matched to a gene: 8. CDR3 size: 16 residues. The CDR3 loop is CASSVAGSGRVSEQFF. The CDR3 nucleotides read TGTGCCAGCAGCGTAGCTGGTAGCGGGAGGGTTAGTGAGCAGTTCTTC.

This chain joins TRBV6-6 and TRBJ2-7, with 12 bases lining up with TRBD2. The V gene end was trimmed by 6 bases and the J gene end by 3 bases; junction bases not matched to a gene: 3. From germline, CDR1 is MNHNY and CDR2 SVGAGI (reference sequence). The CDR3 loop spans 14 amino acids. The CDR3 coding sequence is TGTGCCAGCAGCCTAGCGGGAGGGAACTACGAGCAGTACTTC. Its translation is CASSLAGGNYEQYF.

This sequence joins TRBV18 and TRBJ2-1; no definite D call. Trimming cost V 5 bases and J 6 bases, with 5 bases left between them. Per germline, CDR1 KGHSH and CDR2 LQKENI. The CDR3 contains 11 residues. For the CDR3, the DNA is TGTGCCAGCTCATCGGGCAATGAGCAGTTCTTC. It is translated as CASSSGNEQFF.

This clone appeared a few times. The rearrangement joins TRBV11-3 to TRBJ2-2; TRBD2 aligns across 10 bases. This CDR3 has 16 residues. With 3 bases clipped from V and 6 bases from J, the junction kept 7 bases outside the gene matches. Germline V gene lookup returns CDR1 SGHNT and CDR2 YENEEA. This CDR3 is CASSFQMSGRAGELFF. CDR3 nucleotides: TGTGCCAGCAGCTTCCAGATGAGCGGGAGGGCCGGGGAGCTGTTTTTT.

CDR3 amino acids: CASSLGFSPLSAGELFF. In DNA, the CDR3 is TGTGCCAGCAGCTTAGGTTTTTCACCGTTAAGCGCCGGGGAGCTGTTTTTT. The J gene is TRBJ2-2, the V gene TRBV11-3; D is unclear. CDR1 is SGHNT, CDR2 YENEEA, per germline. The CDR3 is 17 residues long. The germline V and J ends were trimmed by 1 base and 6 bases, with 18 bases remaining between them.

This chain links TRBV7-3 with TRBJ1-6; a weak D match, TRBD1 (5 bases). The CDR3 is 14 amino acids. Looked up from germline, CDR1 is SGHTA and CDR2 is FQGTGA. The V and J ends lost 5 bases and 7 bases respectively, with 12 bases between them. Written as DNA, the CDR3 is TGTGCCAGCAGCCAGGGTCAGCGCAATTCACCCCTCCACTTT. This sequence encodes CASSQGQRNSPLHF. Complete variable domain (other parts from reference TRBV7-3 and TRBJ1-6): GAGVSQTPSNKVTEKGKYVELRCDPISGHTALYWYRQSLGQGPEFLIYFQGTGAADDSGLPNDRFFAVRPEGSVSTLKIQRTERGDSAVYLCASSQGQRNSPLHFGNGTRLTVT.

The CDR3 region is CASSPDRVNTIYF. The DNA of the CDR3 is TGTGCCAGCAGCCCGGACAGGGTAAACACCATATATTTT. The J gene is TRBJ1-3, the V gene TRBV7-2; 8 bases map to TRBD1. V shed 5 bases, J shed 6 bases, and the junction held 3 bases outside the gene matches. Germline V lookup: CDR1 SGHTA, CDR2 FQGNSA. The CDR3 sequence is 13 residues long. Supplemented by reference TRBV7-2 and TRBJ1-3, the full variable domain reads GAGVSQSPSNKVTEKGKDVELRCDPISGHTALYWYRQSLGQGLEFLIYFQGNSAPDKSGLPSDRFSAERTGGSVSTLTIQRTQQEDSAVYLCASSPDRVNTIYFGEGSWLTVV.

The sample holds one count of this clone. This chain joins TRBV19 and TRBJ2-3; 8 bases match TRBD1. This CDR3 has 15 residues. Germline values: CDR1 LNHDA, CDR2 SQIVND (reference sequence). Trimming took 3 bases from V and 2 from J; bases not matched to a gene: 4. The CDR3 sequence: CASSMTGASTDTQYF. As DNA, the CDR3 is TGTGCCAGTAGTATGACAGGGGCATCCACAGATACGCAGTATTTT.

The rearrangement joins TRBV7-6 to TRBJ2-1; D uncertain. Germline lookup yields CDR1 SGHVS and CDR2 FNYEAQ. Trimming stripped 3 bases from V and 4 bases from J, with 7 bases between. There are 13 residues in the CDR3. CDR3 DNA sequence: TGTGCCAGCAGCTTTGGCCTTTACAATGAGCAGTTCTTC. It specifies CASSFGLYNEQFF.

The sample holds a few counts of this clone. The chain has TRBV19 and TRBJ2-1; 11 nucleotides align to TRBD1. This CDR3 has 17 residues. V lost 2 bases and J lost 7; bases outside the gene matches: 10. Germline V gene data show CDR1 as LNHDA and CDR2 as SQIVND (reference sequence). DNA of the CDR3: TGTGCCAGTAGTATAATAGAGGGGACAGGGGGTAGGAATGAGCAGTTCTTC. It codes for CASSIIEGTGGRNEQFF. Supplemented by reference TRBV19 and TRBJ2-1, the full variable domain reads DGGITQSPKYLFRKEGQNVTLSCEQNLNHDAMYWYRQDPGQGLRLIYYSQIVNDFQKGDIAEGYSVSREKKESFPLTVTSAQKNPTAFYLCASSIIEGTGGRNEQFFGPGTRLTVL.

DNA for the CDR3: TGTGCCAGTAGTGCCCGGGCCGGGACAGGGGGTAAAGGCCAGTACTTC. Its protein is CASSARAGTGGKGQYF. The J gene is TRBJ2-5, the V gene TRBV19; TRBD1 matches 11 bases. Trimming cost V 5 bases and J 10 bases; bases outside gene matches: 15. Germline V gene sequence: CDR1 LNHDA, CDR2 SQIVND (reference sequence). The CDR3 has 16 amino acids.

This chain links TRBV5-6 with TRBJ2-7; D gene ambiguous. Trimming stripped 2 bases from V and 7 bases from J, with 10 bases between. CDR3 length: 12 amino acids. The V gene's germline CDR1 is SGHDT and CDR2 YYEEEE. CDR3 sequence: CASSFGLQEQYF. The CDR3 DNA sequence: TGTGCCAGCAGCTTTGGGCTCCAGGAGCAGTACTTC.

This chain uses TRBV3-1 (or the pseudogene TRBV3-2) with TRBJ1-5; no reliable D call. The CDR3 runs 14 residues. Trimming left V 4 bases short and J 5 bases short, with 12 bases between. The V gene's germline CDR1 is LGHDT and CDR2 YNNKEL (reference sequence). CDR3 loop: CASSPKAGYQPQHF. The CDR3 DNA sequence: TGTGCCAGCAGCCCTAAGGCAGGCTATCAGCCCCAGCATTTT.

This rearrangement joins TRBV6-4 to TRBJ1-2, with D possibly matching TRBD1 (6 bases). The germline V and J ends were trimmed by 6 bases and 9 bases, with 20 bases remaining between them. This CDR3 has 14 residues. Per the germline V gene, CDR1 is MRHNA and CDR2 is SNTAGT. CDR3 nucleotide sequence: TGTGCCAGCAGCCAACTTAACAGGGCCCGGAGCTACACCTTC. Translating gives CASSQLNRARSYTF.

This sequence joins TRBV5-4 and TRBJ2-5, with D possibly being TRBD1 (5 bases). This CDR3 has 15 amino acids. V was cut by 3 bases and J by 4 bases, with 16 bases left in between. Per the germline V gene, CDR1 is SGHNT and CDR2 is YYREEE (reference sequence). CDR3 protein: CASSSQGRSLETQYF. The CDR3 DNA follows: TGTGCCAGCAGCTCTCAGGGCCGTAGTCTAGAGACCCAGTACTTC.